These T cell receptor beta chains were read from a single sample in a study of siplizumab effects on memory and regulatory T cells. Produced via immunoSEQ multiplex PCR; TCRdb's table is partial and in-frame only. This table has around 20,000 clones, 45% to 60% appearing once. Antigens for these TCRs are unknown. Material for sequencing was CFSE-low (dividing) CD4+ T cells sorted from an allogeneic mixed lymphocyte reaction. These receptors were obtained from a human donor in good health; the cells came from an allogeneic mixed lymphocyte reaction. Each CDR3 is given with its conserved first and last residue. Each record gives: J gene, D gene, clone size, V gene, CDR3 protein, CDR3 DNA. A D gene is named only where the DNA matches it firmly. Not all rows give a size; the values are once, few, many and, for expanded clones, a class.

J gene: TRBJ2-4; D gene: TRBD1; clone size: few; V gene: TRBV25-1; CDR3 protein: CASSAPGGKNIQYF; CDR3 DNA: TGTGCCAGCAGTGCTCCAGGGGGCAAAAACATTCAGTACTTC
J gene: TRBJ2-2; D gene: TRBD2; clone size: -; V gene: TRBV9; CDR3 protein: CASSVGAGVAGELFF; CDR3 DNA: TGTGCCAGCAGCGTAGGAGCGGGGGTCGCCGGGGAGCTGTTTTTT
J gene: TRBJ1-5; D gene: -; clone size: few; V gene: TRBV4-2; CDR3 protein: CASSQGGHQPQHF; CDR3 DNA: TGTGCCAGCAGCCAAGGCGGACATCAGCCCCAGCATTTT
J gene: TRBJ2-5; D gene: TRBD2; clone size: -; V gene: TRBV5-1; CDR3 protein: CASSPPVSGGAEETQYF; CDR3 DNA: TGCGCCAGCAGCCCTCCGGTTAGCGGGGGGGCCGAGGAGACCCAGTACTTC
J gene: TRBJ1-6; D gene: -; clone size: -; V gene: TRBV6-5; CDR3 protein: CASSYMGVNSPLHF; CDR3 DNA: TGTGCCAGCAGTTATATGGGGGTAAATTCACCCCTCCACTTT
J gene: TRBJ2-3; D gene: -; clone size: -; V gene: TRBV5-4; CDR3 protein: CASSRDSTDTQYF; CDR3 DNA: TGTGCCAGCAGCCGGGACAGCACAGATACGCAGTATTTT
J gene: TRBJ1-6; D gene: TRBD1; clone size: -; V gene: TRBV25-1; CDR3 protein: CASSTTGGSFWAPLHF; CDR3 DNA: TGTGCCAGCAGTACCACAGGGGGCTCCTTTTGGGCACCCCTCCACTTT
J gene: TRBJ2-3; D gene: -; clone size: few; V gene: TRBV7-9; CDR3 protein: CASSVTRTRARDTQYF; CDR3 DNA: TGTGCCAGCAGCGTGACTAGGACGAGGGCACGGGATACGCAGTATTTT
J gene: TRBJ1-1; D gene: -; clone size: -; V gene: TRBV7-9; CDR3 protein: CASSLEDRAYTEAFF; CDR3 DNA: TGTGCCAGCAGCTTAGAGGATCGGGCGTACACTGAAGCTTTCTTT
J gene: TRBJ2-2; D gene: -; clone size: medium-sized; V gene: TRBV19; CDR3 protein: CASSLPWGELFF; CDR3 DNA: TGTGCCAGTAGTTTACCGTGGGGGGAGCTGTTTTTT
J gene: TRBJ1-3; D gene: -; clone size: -; V gene: TRBV7-2; CDR3 protein: CASSLGRVGNTIYF; CDR3 DNA: TGTGCCAGCAGCTTAGGAAGGGTTGGAAACACCATATATTTT
J gene: TRBJ2-1; D gene: TRBD1; clone size: once; V gene: TRBV5-4; CDR3 protein: CASSWGQGYNEQFF; CDR3 DNA: TGTGCCAGCAGCTGGGGACAGGGCTACAATGAGCAGTTCTTC
J gene: TRBJ1-6; D gene: -; clone size: few; V gene: TRBV6-5; CDR3 protein: CASSPVGGSPLHF; CDR3 DNA: TGTGCCAGCAGCCCGGTTGGGGGGTCACCCCTCCACTTT
J gene: TRBJ2-5; D gene: -; clone size: -; V gene: TRBV11-2; CDR3 protein: CASSPDRETQYF; CDR3 DNA: TGTGCCAGCAGCCCAGATCGAGAGACCCAGTACTTC
J gene: TRBJ2-5; D gene: -; clone size: -; V gene: TRBV7-2; CDR3 protein: CASSFDKGRWETQYF; CDR3 DNA: TGTGCCAGCAGCTTCGACAAAGGGAGGTGGGAGACCCAGTACTTC
J gene: TRBJ1-1; D gene: -; clone size: many; V gene: TRBV19; CDR3 protein: CASSIEIRTSEAFF; CDR3 DNA: TGTGCCAGTAGTATCGAGATACGCACATCTGAAGCTTTCTTT
J gene: TRBJ2-3; D gene: -; clone size: few; V gene: TRBV5-1; CDR3 protein: CASSFGGVRDTQYF; CDR3 DNA: TGCGCCAGCAGCTTCGGAGGGGTAAGGGATACGCAGTATTTT
J gene: TRBJ2-5; D gene: -; clone size: -; V gene: TRBV10-3; CDR3 protein: CAIRRERQETQYF; CDR3 DNA: TGTGCCATCAGGAGGGAGCGGCAAGAGACCCAGTACTTC